This T cell receptor (beta chain) was sequenced during a study of cytomegalovirus exposure and HLA in healthy donors. With 60 Vbeta and 13 Jbeta primers, the PCR was carried out. The data were produced by immunoSEQ multiplex PCR, yet TCRdb's version contains in-frame clones alone and is incomplete. In the table there are 200,000 to 250,000 clones, almost 70% of which are singletons. Germline V CDR1 and CDR2: PRHDT, FYEKMQ (reference sequence). This CDR3 is built from 15 residues. Trimming shortened V by 5 bases and J by 2 bases, and 10 bases separated the two germline ends. This chain links TRBV13 with TRBJ1-6; tentative D call: TRBD1 (5 bases). This clonotype was sampled from a middle-aged man in good health and CMV-seropositive. Sequenced material: PBMCs. The CDR3 is CASSLTGAYNSPLHF. CDR3 nucleotide sequence: TGTGCCAGCAGCCTTACAGGAGCCTATAATTCACCCCTCCACTTT.